This TCR beta chain was captured by sequencing in a study of cytomegalovirus exposure and HLA in healthy donors (TCRdb year 2017). With regard to the full study: In an earlier analysis of roughly 500 of the donors, less than 350 Gb of sequence data and about 110 million unique TCR beta sequences from 150 million to 200 million T cells were reported. To predict cytomegalovirus infection status, the study combined high-throughput TCR immunosequencing, statistical association of individual TCRs with disease status, and machine learning. On average, over 200,000 unique TCR beta nucleotide sequences were sequenced per donor among fewer than 500 genotyped donors of the cohort, with roughly 18% of those sequences being non-productive. HLA typing covered class I and class II loci at four-digit resolution. Rather than drawing on any new phenotypic data, the later analysis identified candidate immune exposures from TCR beta sequences and the way those sequences occurred across donors. The aim of the study was to test whether cataloging public T cell receptors could identify signatures of past pathogen exposure. Because of strong linkage in the cohort, five DR-DQ haplotypes were treated as single units for association and clustering. In addition to the first cohort of around 670 subjects, a separate validation cohort of approximately 130 different subjects was used. Every repertoire in the discovery cohort had been generated on one and the same sequencing platform. In a later genetic analysis, genome-wide SNP genotypes for about three fifths of the roughly 670 donors were used, and that subset was treated as a discovery cohort. Of the roughly 410 genotyped donors, roughly 76% were placed in the genetic ancestry cluster associated with self-reported Caucasian donors. A later analysis re-analyzed previously published TCR beta repertoires from roughly 600 donors and added high-resolution HLA genotyping to study TCR occurrence patterns. Donor age, sex, ethnicity and CMV serostatus were collected together with the repertoire data. An early release that covered about 600 HLA-typed donors contained about 300 gigabases of sequencing data and 65 million to 100 million unique TCR sequences. Using immunosequencing, the study profiled T cell repertoires from around 680 subjects and related those repertoires to cytomegalovirus serostatus. An earlier analysis of approximately 500 of the donors applied high-throughput TCR beta sequencing to assess whether each TCR beta V gene segment acted as functional or pseudogenic. The number of typed donors differed by locus: about 620-640 for A, B, C, DRB1 and DQB1; 522 for DQA1; 606 for DPA1; and 450 to 480 for DPB1.

The full study reports these points: Most TCR sequences were seen in very few donors, while some public TCRs were found in many individuals. A later analysis associated around 16,000 TCR beta sequences with specific HLA alleles at a false discovery rate of 0.05. An association between a missense DCLRE1C variant and V-gene and J-gene trimming of TCR beta chains was found in a later genetic analysis and replicated in an independent cohort. In an earlier analysis of roughly 560 of the donors, most TCR beta V segments were observed in productive rearrangements about 87% or about 30% of the time, broadly matching IMGT annotations. CMV serostatus was the only immune exposure information available for the cohort. A later analysis found that TCR association rates varied across HLA loci, with DRB1 alleles showing the most associated TCRs and HLA-C alleles the fewest. The presence/absence analyses assumed that sequencing depth was roughly uniform across donors, and that assumption may not be true. In a later analysis, HLA-associated TCR beta chains showed more clonal expansion and lower generation probabilities than non-associated chains that were equally common. The sequencing pipeline was judged likely to have produced a cluster of highly shared sequence variants as a technical artifact. A few of the identified cytomegalovirus-associated TCR beta chains were confirmed in vitro to be specific for cytomegalovirus antigens. The authors suggested that the approach could potentially be generalized to other disease states and immunological phenotypes. In a later genetic analysis, fewer N-insertions in productive TCRs were reported among donors in an Asian-associated ancestry cluster than the approximately 670-donor mean. Linkage disequilibrium might explain the correlated functional status among segregating V segments, but an unknown experimental factor could not be ruled out. According to a later analysis, most CMV-associated TCR beta chains appeared to be HLA-restricted, and the HLA associations seemed to be driven largely by CMV exposure. Only TCR beta chains were sequenced in this cohort, and the absence of alpha or paired-chain data limited detectable features. Because counts were too low, some 16 rarely observed V segments, including chromosome 9 orphons, were excluded from the earlier analysis of several hundred of the donors. In both the original and validation cohorts, the classifier was reported to diagnose cytomegalovirus status with high specificity and sensitivity. A further reported finding was that TCR beta sequences accurately predicted the HLA-A and HLA-B alleles for most subjects in the first cohort. In the study, some 160 TCR beta chains were listed as associated with cytomegalovirus. Strong co-occurrence of HLA alleles, especially DR and DQ, made assigning TCR associations to individual alleles difficult. Because HLA typing was missing for some donors at each locus, association tests included only the typed subset. Several of the top co-occurrence clusters appeared to be linked to parvovirus B19, influenza, CMV and Epstein-Barr virus, according to a later analysis.

The method behind the library was the immunoSEQ multiplex PCR assay. A mixture of 60 forward primers for TCR Vbeta segments and 13 reverse primers for TCR Jbeta segments was used in the multiplex PCR. The CDR3 region of rearranged TCR beta genes was amplified from genomic DNA by a multiplex PCR assay. The amplified TCR beta libraries were sequenced on the Illumina HiSeq System as 87-base-pair reads. The original pipeline was this. In a later analysis, 70 million to 95 million unique TCR beta chains were counted across the 650 to 750 repertoires, and around 11 million of these chains were shared by at least two donors. To remove PCR and sequencing errors, raw reads were error-corrected and collapsed into unique sequences using a nearest-neighbor algorithm that merged closely related sequences. To assign V, D and J gene segments, CDR3 sequences were aligned to IMGT reference sequences. For a sequence to be retained, at least a six-nucleotide match to both a V gene segment and a J gene segment was required. A rearrangement was called productive if the CDR3 had no stop codons and remained in frame with V and J, and every other rearrangement was called non-productive. CDR3 was defined by IMGT convention, running from the second conserved V-encoded cysteine to the conserved J-encoded phenylalanine. In an earlier analysis of some 550 of the donors, sequences lacking an unambiguous match to a single V gene segment were excluded. An earlier analysis of roughly 590 of the donors called V segments functional above 56.7% productive rearrangements and segregating when the between-donor standard deviation exceeded 5%. A statistical classification framework was built to diagnose cytomegalovirus status from the catalog of TCR beta chain sequences. In a later analysis, TCR nucleotide sequences were compared against IMGT/GENE-DB human TR gene sequences so that V and J genes could be assigned. The TCRdist pipeline was used in a later analysis to assign CDR3 sequences and most-parsimonious VDJ recombination scenarios. In a later analysis, each TCR beta chain was defined by its CDR3 amino acid sequence together with its V-gene family, and reads without a unique V-gene family were excluded. To address suspected cross-contamination and a sequencing artifact, a later analysis removed a few hundred highly shared, low-generation-probability nucleotide sequences. For each public chain, a later analysis derived a clonal expansion index from normalized ranks of inferred template counts within each repertoire. In a later analysis, generation probabilities were computed using a VDJ recombination model fitted to out-of-frame rearrangements, and the results were checked against IGoR. In a later analysis, TCR-TCR, TCR-HLA and TCR-CMV co-occurrence was scored with hypergeometric tests, and a repertoire-size bias correction was applied to TCR pairs. False discovery rates were estimated in a later analysis by permuting HLA or CMV assignments 20 times. In a later analysis, co-occurring TCRs were grouped using DBSCAN, and TCRdist sequence similarity was added for clustering within HLA-allele-positive subsets. Repertoires with fewer than 30,000 or more than 120,000 public chains were left out of co-occurrence clustering, as were roughly five repertoires with anomalous nucleotide sharing. TCRdb stores this immuneACCESS table with in-frame sequences only. Part of the clones is absent; in the studies checked, under half of the shortfall reflects unresolved V genes, and no reason is known for the rest. The V and J calls and clone size were taken over from that table, and D and trimming were inferred from the DNA. This sample comprises about 130,000 clones, roughly 80% of them detected only once. Around 7.2% of the sample comes from the top ten.

The cohort was made up of hundreds of healthy bone marrow donors. At the time of sampling, every cohort member was nominally healthy, though immune exposures that went unrecorded were likely present. The donor was CMV seronegative and belonged to the group of 350 to 400 seronegative cohort members. A peripheral blood sample was provided by each donor, and peripheral blood mononuclear cells were used for TCR beta sequencing. Genomic DNA extraction from the blood cell samples was performed with the Qiagen DNeasy Blood Extraction Kit. As for this clone: Which antigen it targets is not known. No base quality values were provided; no much bigger clone lies one nucleotide off.

Material: PBMCs. The clonotype comes from a male donor in good health and CMV-seronegative.

CDR3 sequence: CASSLGTYGGSYEQYF. In nucleotides, the sequence is TGTGCCAGCAGCTTAGGAACGTACGGGGGGTCCTACGAGCAGTACTTC. The chain joins TRBV7-2 to TRBJ2-7; 7 bases in between match TRBD2. The CDR3 sequence holds 16 residues, the cysteine and phenylalanine included. Only the CDR3 DNA stays, 48 bases, in frame from base 1. Reading the germline V gene gives CDR1 SGHTA and CDR2 FQGNSA. V and J are trimmed by 1 base and 1 base, and the gene matches miss 7 bases of the junction.